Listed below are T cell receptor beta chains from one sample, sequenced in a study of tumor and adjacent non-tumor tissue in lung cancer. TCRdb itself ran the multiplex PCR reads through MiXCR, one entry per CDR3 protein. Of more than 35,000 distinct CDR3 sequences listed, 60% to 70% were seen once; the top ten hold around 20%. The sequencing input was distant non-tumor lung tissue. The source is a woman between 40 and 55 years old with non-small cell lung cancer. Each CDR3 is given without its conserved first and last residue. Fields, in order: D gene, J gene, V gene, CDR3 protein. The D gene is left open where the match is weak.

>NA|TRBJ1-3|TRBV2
ATGPSGGNTIY
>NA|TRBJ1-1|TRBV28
ASGLPQGYTEAF
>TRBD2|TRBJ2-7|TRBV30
AWSQREFLELY
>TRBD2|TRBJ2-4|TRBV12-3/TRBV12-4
ASNIQGGKNIQY
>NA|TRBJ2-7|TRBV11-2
ASSSQGGVYEQY
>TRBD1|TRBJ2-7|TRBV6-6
ASSTTGGAEQY
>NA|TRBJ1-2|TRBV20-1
SARGDGGHENYGYT
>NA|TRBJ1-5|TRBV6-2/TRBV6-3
ASTLRGGGRYQPQY
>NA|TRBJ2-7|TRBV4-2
ASIQGARHPYAY
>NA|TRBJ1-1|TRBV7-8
ASSYGQGTGTF
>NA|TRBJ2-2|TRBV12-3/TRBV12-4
ASNRQSTRELF
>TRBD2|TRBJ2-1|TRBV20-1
SAKRGGNYNEQF
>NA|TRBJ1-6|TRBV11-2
ASSTGEALLALH
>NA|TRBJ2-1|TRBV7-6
ASSIDSTYNEQF
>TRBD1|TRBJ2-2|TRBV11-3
ASSLHGTDVELF
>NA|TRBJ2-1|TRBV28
ASTPDYSYNEQF
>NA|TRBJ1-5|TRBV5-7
ISSSEASGKGQPQH
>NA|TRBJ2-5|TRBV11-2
ASSDSRFTRTAQETQY
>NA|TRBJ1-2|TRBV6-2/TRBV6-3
ACSLDGYYGHT
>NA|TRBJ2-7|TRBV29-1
SVNSGTFDEQY
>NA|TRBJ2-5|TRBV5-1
ASRDGLGVETQY
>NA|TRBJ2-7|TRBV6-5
ASSYADGTSYEQY
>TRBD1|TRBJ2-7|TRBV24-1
AASRSGTVGEQY